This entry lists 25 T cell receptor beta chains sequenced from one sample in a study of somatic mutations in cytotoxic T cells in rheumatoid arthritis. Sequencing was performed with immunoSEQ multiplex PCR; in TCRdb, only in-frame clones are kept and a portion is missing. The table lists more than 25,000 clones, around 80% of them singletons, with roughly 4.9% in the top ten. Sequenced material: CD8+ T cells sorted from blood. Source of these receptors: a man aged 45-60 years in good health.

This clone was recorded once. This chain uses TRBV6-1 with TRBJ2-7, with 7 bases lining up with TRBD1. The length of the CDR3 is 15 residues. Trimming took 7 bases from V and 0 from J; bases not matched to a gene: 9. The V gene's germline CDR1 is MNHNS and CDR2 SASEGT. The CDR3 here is CASTEGRGLSYEQYF. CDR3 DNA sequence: TGTGCCAGCACCGAAGGAAGGGGGCTCTCCTACGAGCAGTACTTC.

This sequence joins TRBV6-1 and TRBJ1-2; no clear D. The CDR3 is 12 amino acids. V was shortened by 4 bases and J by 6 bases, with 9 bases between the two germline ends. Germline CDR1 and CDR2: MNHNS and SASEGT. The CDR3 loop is CASSVSSHGYTF. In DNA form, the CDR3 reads TGTGCCAGCAGTGTCTCAAGTCATGGCTACACCTTC.

The CDR3 bases are TGTGCCAGCAGCGTAGGTCCGAGGCTAGTCGCCCCCTACGAGCAGTACTTC. Translation gives CASSVGPRLVAPYEQYF. This chain connects TRBV9 to TRBJ2-7; D unclear. Germline V gives CDR1 SGDLS, CDR2 YYNGEE. The CDR3 contains 17 residues. V lost 0 bases, J lost 2 bases, and 18 bases lay in between.

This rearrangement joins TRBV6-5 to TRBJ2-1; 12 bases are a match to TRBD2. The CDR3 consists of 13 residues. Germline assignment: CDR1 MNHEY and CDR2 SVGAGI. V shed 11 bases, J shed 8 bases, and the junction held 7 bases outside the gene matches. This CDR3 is CAAGTSGFHEQFF. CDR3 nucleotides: TGTGCCGCCGGGACTAGCGGGTTCCATGAGCAGTTCTTC.

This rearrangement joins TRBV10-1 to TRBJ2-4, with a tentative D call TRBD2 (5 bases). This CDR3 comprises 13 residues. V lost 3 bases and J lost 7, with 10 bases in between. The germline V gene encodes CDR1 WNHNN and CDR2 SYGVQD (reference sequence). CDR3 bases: TGCGCCAGCAGTGAATCCCGAGGGAACATTCAGTACTTC. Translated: CASSESRGNIQYF.

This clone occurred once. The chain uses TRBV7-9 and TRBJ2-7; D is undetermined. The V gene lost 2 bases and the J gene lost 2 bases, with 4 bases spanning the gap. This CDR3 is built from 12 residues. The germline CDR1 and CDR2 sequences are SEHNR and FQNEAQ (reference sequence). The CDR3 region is CASSLNPYEQYF. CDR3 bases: TGTGCCAGCAGCTTAAACCCCTACGAGCAGTACTTC.

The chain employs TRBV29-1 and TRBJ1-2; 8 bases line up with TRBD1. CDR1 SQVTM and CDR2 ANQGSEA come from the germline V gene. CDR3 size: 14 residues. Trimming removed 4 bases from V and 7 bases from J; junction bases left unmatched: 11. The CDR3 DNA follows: TGCAGCGTTGCCCCCCGGGACAGGCTCTCTGGCTACACCTTC. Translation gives CSVAPRDRLSGYTF.

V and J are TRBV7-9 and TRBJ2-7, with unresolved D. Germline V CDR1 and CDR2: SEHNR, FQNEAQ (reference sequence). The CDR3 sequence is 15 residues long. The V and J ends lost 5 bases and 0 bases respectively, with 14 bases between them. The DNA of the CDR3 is TGTGCCAGCAGCCAAGCTAGAGCAGGCTCCTACGAGCAGTACTTC. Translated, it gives CASSQARAGSYEQYF.

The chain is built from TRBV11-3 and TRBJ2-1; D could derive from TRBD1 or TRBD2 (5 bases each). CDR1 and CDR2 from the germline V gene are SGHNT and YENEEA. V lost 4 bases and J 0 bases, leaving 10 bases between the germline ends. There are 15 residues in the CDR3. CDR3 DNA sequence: TGTGCCAGCAGCTCTCCGGGACGCTCCTACAATGAGCAGTTCTTC. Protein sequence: CASSSPGRSYNEQFF.

CDR3 amino acids: CASAGWRGSGSGDYGYTF. CDR3 sequence (DNA): TGTGCCAGCGCGGGGTGGCGGGGATCGGGATCGGGGGACTATGGCTACACCTTC. The chain employs TRBV7-9 and TRBJ1-2; tentative D call: TRBD1 (5 bases). Trimming took 8 bases from V and 3 from J, leaving 28 bases between them. Germline lookup yields CDR1 SEHNR and CDR2 FQNEAQ (reference sequence). The CDR3 contains 18 residues.

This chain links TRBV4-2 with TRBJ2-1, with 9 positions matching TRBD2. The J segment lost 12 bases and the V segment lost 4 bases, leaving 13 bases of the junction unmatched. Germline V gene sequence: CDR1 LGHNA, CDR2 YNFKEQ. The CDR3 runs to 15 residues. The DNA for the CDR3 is TGTGCCAGCAGCCCTCATTGGGCTAGCGGGGCCGGGCAGTTCTTC. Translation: CASSPHWASGAGQFF.

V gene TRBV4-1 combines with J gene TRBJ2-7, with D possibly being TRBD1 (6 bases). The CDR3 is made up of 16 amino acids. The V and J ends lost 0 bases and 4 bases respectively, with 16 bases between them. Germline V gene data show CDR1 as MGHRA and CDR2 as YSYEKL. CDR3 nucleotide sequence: TGCGCCAGCAGCCAAGATCGAGGGGGAGTGAAATACGAGCAGTACTTC. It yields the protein CASSQDRGGVKYEQYF.

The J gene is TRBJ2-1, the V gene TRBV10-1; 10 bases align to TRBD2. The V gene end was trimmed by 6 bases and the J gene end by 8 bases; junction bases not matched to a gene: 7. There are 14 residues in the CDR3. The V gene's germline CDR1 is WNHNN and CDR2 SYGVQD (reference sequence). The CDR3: CASSEREGGYEQFF. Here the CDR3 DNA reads TGCGCCAGCAGCGAGCGGGAGGGGGGCTATGAGCAGTTCTTC.

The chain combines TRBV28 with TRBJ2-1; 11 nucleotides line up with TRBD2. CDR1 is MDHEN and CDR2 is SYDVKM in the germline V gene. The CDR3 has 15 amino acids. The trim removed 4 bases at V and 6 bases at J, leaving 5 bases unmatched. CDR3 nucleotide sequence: TGTGCCAGCAGTTCTCTCCTAGCGGGGGGCAATGAGCAGTTCTTC. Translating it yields CASSSLLAGGNEQFF.

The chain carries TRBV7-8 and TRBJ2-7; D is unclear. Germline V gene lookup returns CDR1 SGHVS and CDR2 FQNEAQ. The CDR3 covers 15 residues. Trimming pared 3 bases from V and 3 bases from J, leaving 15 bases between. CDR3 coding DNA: TGTGCCAGCAGCTTTGAGTTGGCGGTAGGCTACGAGCAGTACTTC. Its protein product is CASSFELAVGYEQYF.

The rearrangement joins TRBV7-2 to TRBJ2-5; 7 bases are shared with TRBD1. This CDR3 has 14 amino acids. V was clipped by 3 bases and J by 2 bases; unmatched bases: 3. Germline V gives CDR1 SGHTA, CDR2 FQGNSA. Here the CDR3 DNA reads TGTGCCAGCAGCTTGGGGACAGCACAAGAGACCCAGTACTTC. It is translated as CASSLGTAQETQYF.

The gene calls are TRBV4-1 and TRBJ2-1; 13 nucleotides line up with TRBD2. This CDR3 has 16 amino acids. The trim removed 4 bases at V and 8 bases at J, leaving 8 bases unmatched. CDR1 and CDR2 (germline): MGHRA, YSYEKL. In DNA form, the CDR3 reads TGCGCCAGCAGCCTTGGACTAGCGGGGGTTTTCGATGAGCAGTTCTTC. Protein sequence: CASSLGLAGVFDEQFF.

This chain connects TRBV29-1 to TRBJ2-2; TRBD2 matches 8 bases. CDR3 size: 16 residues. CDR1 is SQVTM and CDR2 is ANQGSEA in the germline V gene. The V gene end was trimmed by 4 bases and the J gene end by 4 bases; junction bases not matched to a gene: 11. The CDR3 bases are TGCAGCGTTGTGGTTATAGGGCTAGCGGGCACCGGGGAGCTGTTTTTT. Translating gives CSVVVIGLAGTGELFF.

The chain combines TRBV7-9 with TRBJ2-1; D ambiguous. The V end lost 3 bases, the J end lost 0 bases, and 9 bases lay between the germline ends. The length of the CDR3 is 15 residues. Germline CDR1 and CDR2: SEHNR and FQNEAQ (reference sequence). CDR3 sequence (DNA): TGTGCCAGCAGCTTGCTTTGGGCCTCCTACAATGAGCAGTTCTTC. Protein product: CASSLLWASYNEQFF.

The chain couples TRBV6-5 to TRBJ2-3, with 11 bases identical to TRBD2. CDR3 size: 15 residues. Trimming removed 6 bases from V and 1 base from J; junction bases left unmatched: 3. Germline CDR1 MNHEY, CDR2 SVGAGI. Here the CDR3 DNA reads TGTGCCAGCAGCCCACTAGCGGGAGGCACAGATACGCAGTATTTT. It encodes CASSPLAGGTDTQYF.

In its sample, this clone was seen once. CDR3 nucleotides: TGTGCCAGCAGCTTTTACGGCGGGGTCCAAGAGACCCAGTACTTC. It specifies CASSFYGGVQETQYF. The rearrangement uses TRBV7-6 and TRBJ2-5, with a tentative D call TRBD2 (6 bases). The germline V gene encodes CDR1 SGHVS and CDR2 FNYEAQ. This CDR3 has 15 residues. Trimming pared 3 bases from V and 1 base from J, leaving 12 bases between.

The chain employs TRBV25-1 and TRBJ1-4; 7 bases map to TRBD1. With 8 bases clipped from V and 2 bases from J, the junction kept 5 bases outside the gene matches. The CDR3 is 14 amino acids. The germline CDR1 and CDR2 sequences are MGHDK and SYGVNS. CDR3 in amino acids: CASGNRGTNEKLFF. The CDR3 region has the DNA TGTGCCAGCGGCAACAGGGGTACTAATGAAAAACTGTTTTTT. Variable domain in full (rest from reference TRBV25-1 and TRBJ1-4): EADIYQTPRYLVIGTGKKITLECSQTMGHDKMYWYQQDPGMELHLIHYSYGVNSTEKGDLSSESTVSRIRTEHFPLTLESARPSHTSQYLCASGNRGTNEKLFFGSGTQLSVL.

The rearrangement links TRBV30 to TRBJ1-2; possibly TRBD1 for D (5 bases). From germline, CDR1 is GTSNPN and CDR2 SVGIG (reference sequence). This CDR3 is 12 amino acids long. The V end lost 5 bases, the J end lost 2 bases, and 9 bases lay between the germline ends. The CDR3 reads CAWLQGNYGYTF. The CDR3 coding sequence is TGTGCCTGGCTCCAGGGAAACTATGGCTACACCTTC. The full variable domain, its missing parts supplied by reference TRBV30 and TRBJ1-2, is SQTIHQWPATLVQPVGSPLSLECTVEGTSNPNLYWYRQAAGRGLQLLFYSVGIGQISSEVPQNLSASRPQDRQFILSSKKLLLSDSGFYLCAWLQGNYGYTFGSGTRLTVV.

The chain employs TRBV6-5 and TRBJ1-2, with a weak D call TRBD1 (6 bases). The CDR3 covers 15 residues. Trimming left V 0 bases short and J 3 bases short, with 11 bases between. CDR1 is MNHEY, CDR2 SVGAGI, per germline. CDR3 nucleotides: TGTGCCAGCAGTTACTCCGGGGGCGCGGACTATGGCTACACCTTC. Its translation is CASSYSGGADYGYTF.

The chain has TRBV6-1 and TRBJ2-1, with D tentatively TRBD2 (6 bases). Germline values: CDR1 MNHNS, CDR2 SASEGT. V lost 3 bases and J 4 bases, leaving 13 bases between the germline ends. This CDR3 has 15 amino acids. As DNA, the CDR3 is TGTGCCAGCAGTGATAACGGCGGGGATTACAATGAGCAGTTCTTC. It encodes CASSDNGGDYNEQFF.